This TCR beta chain derives from a study of blood T cell repertoires in COVID-19. Study summary: T cells, B-cell-depleted T cells, or PBMCs provided the cDNA or gDNA that served as material.

TCRdb keeps only in-frame clones here, not all; method: immunoSEQ multiplex PCR. The sample shows 150,000 to 200,000 clones, roughly 84% of them seen only once. There are 16 residues in the CDR3. Germline V gene data show CDR1 as LGHNA and CDR2 as YSLEER. Trimming left V 4 bases short and J 7 bases short, with 17 bases between. The receptor's source is a woman under 40 who had been exposed to COVID-19. The chain couples TRBV4-3 to TRBJ1-6; D unresolved. The specimen sequenced was PBMCs or T cells enriched from blood (not recorded which). The CDR3 sequence: CASSPSHDAGNSPLHF. In nucleotides, the CDR3 is TGCGCCAGCAGCCCTTCCCACGACGCAGGAAATTCACCCCTCCACTTT.